This TCR beta chain was found in a study of T cells in Graves' hyperthyroidism and ophthalmopathy. What was amplified from RNA transcripts were TCR beta CDR3 regions. TCR CDR3 regions were first amplified by RT-PCR with HTBI primers. TCRdb processed the multiplex PCR reads anew with MiXCR; each CDR3 protein has one entry. The sample contains around 350,000 distinct CDR3 sequences, approximately 18% of which appear only once. This clonotype has a count of ten or more. Investigators excluded patients with uncontrolled infection, other autoimmune disease, pregnancy or lactation. Germline V gene lookup returns CDR1 MNHNS and CDR2 SASEGT. There are 13 residues in the CDR3. V shed 6 bases and J 6 bases; nucleotides not matched to a gene: 5.

The chain joins TRBV6-1 to TRBJ1-5; TRBD1 matches at 7 bases. The TCR sequence derives from a woman between 25 and 40 years old with Graves' hyperthyroidism that later progressed to Graves' ophthalmopathy. Sequenced sample: blood. The CDR3 DNA sequence: TGTGCCAGCAGCGGACAGGTGTCTCAGCCCCAGCATTTT. Translation: CASSGQVSQPQHF.